One and the same sample provided the 5 T cell receptor beta chains below, sequenced in a study of blood T cells in healthy people across ages. A second PCR, run for about 7 to 11 cycles, used a sample-barcoded 5' primer plus a J-beta primer mix. Using its own MiXCR run on the 5' RACE reads, TCRdb lists one record per CDR3 protein. The table has around 870,000 distinct CDR3 sequences, around 26% seen once. The sequenced sample was blood. These receptors all stem from a woman of 80 years or more in good health.

This clonotype has a handful of counts. J is TRBJ1-5 and V is TRBV27; D remains unclear. CDR1 and CDR2 (germline): MNHEY, SMNVEV (reference sequence). V lost 7 bases and J 4 bases, leaving 17 bases between the germline ends. The CDR3 has 15 amino acids. CDR3 amino acids: CASTAVGLGNQPQHF. The CDR3 coding sequence is TGTGCCAGCACCGCAGTAGGCTTAGGTAATCAGCCCCAGCATTTT.

This clonotype was observed a handful of times. The V gene is TRBV12-1, the J gene TRBJ2-1; the D segment call TRBD1 is taken from the table without a DNA check. TRBV12-1 is a documented pseudogene. CDR3 length: 17 residues. CDR3 sequence: CASSFAHFGQGKNEQFF. In nucleotides, the CDR3 is TGTGCCAGCAGCTTTGCGCATTTCGGACAGGGAAAAAATGAGCAGTTCTTC.

V gene TRBV2 combines with J gene TRBJ1-5; D might be TRBD1 (5 bases). This CDR3 contains 16 residues. Between the trimmed V and J ends, which lost 8 bases and 9 bases, there was a span of 26 bases. Germline V lookup: CDR1 SNHLY, CDR2 FYNNEI. The CDR3 reads CASVSARGDPRVPQHF. The CDR3 DNA is TGTGCCAGCGTATCCGCGCGAGGGGACCCCCGGGTGCCCCAGCATTTT.

V is TRBV19 and J is TRBJ2-3; D might be TRBD2 (6 bases). CDR1 and CDR2 (germline): LNHDA, SQIVND (reference sequence). With 1 base removed from V and 6 bases from J, the gap between germline ends came to 17 bases. The CDR3 totals 16 residues. The CDR3 nucleotides read TGTGCCAGTAGTATAGGCCGGATGGGGGGTTACGATACGCAGTATTTT. Encoded protein: CASSIGRMGGYDTQYF.

For this clonotype: A clone one base away is much larger, so this may be a read error. The J gene is TRBJ2-3, the V gene TRBV20-1; tentatively, D is TRBD1 (5 bases). The CDR3 loop spans 15 amino acids. The germline V gene has CDR1 DFQATT and CDR2 SNEGSKA (reference sequence). The CDR3 region is CSARVQLGLTATQYF. The CDR3 DNA follows: TGCAGTGCTAGAGTTCAGCTGGGGCTGACAGCTACGCAGTATTTT.